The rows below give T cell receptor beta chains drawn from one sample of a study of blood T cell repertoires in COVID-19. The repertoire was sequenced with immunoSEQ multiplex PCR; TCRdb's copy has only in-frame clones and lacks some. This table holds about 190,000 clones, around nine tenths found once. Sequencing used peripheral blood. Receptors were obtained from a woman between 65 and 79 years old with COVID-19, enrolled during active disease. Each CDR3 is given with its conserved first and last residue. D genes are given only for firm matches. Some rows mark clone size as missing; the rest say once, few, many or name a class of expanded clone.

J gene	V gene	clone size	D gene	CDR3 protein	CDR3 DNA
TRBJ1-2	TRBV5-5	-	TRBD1	CASSVIQGNYGYTF	TGTGCCAGCAGCGTAATACAGGGGAACTATGGCTACACCTTC
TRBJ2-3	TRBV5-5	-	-	CASSPLAEITDTQYF	TGTGCCAGCAGCCCCTTAGCAGAAATCACAGATACGCAGTATTTT
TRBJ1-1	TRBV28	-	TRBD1	CASSDRGRMNTEAFF	TGTGCCAGCAGCGACAGGGGGCGAATGAACACTGAAGCTTTCTTT
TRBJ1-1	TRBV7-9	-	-	CASSLDARGWDTEAFF	TGTGCCAGCAGCTTAGATGCCCGGGGATGGGACACTGAAGCTTTCTTT
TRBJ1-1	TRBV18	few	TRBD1	CASSPYKKQGGAEAFF	TGTGCCAGCTCACCATATAAAAAACAGGGGGGAGCTGAAGCTTTCTTT
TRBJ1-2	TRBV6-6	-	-	CASSYVDRGYGYTF	TGTGCCAGCAGTTACGTCGATCGGGGCTATGGCTACACCTTC
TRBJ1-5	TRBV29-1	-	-	CSVEQGGNQPQHF	TGCAGCGTTGAACAGGGCGGAAATCAGCCCCAGCATTTT
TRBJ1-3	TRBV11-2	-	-	CASSFREGLSGNTIYF	TGTGCCAGCAGTTTCAGGGAGGGCCTCTCTGGAAACACCATATATTTT
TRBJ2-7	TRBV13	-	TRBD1	CASSWGDRGQQYF	TGTGCCAGCAGCTGGGGTGACAGGGGCCAGCAGTACTTC
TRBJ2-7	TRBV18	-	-	CASSPRRERTLTYEQYF	TGTGCCAGCTCACCCCGCCGAGAGCGGACTCTAACCTACGAGCAGTACTTC
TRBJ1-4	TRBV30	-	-	CASSSRTLEKLFF	TGTGCCTCCTCCAGTCGAACCCTTGAAAAACTGTTTTTT
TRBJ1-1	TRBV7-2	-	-	CASSLEGGRGAFF	TGTGCCAGCAGCTTAGAAGGTGGGAGGGGAGCTTTCTTT
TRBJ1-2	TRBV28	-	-	CASSRQYGYTF	TGTGCCAGCAGTCGACAGTATGGCTACACCTTC
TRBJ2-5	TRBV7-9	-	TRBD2	CASSSTGGLRYYF	TGTGCCAGCAGCTCCACGGGGGGGTTGAGGTACTACTTC
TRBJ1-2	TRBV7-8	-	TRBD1	CASSPVSGGFGYTF	TGTGCCAGCAGCCCCGTGTCAGGGGGCTTTGGCTACACCTTC
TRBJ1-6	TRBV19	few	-	CASSMRLDNSPLHF	TGTGCCAGTAGTATGCGACTGGATAATTCACCCCTCCACTTT
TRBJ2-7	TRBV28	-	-	CASSLYNFAYEQYF	TGTGCCAGCAGTTTATATAATTTCGCCTACGAGCAGTACTTC
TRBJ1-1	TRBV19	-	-	CASSMGYAGTEAFF	TGTGCCAGTAGTATGGGGTACGCGGGAACTGAAGCTTTCTTT
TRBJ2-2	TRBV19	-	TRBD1	CASRRDRVTGELFF	TGTGCCAGTAGAAGGGACAGGGTTACCGGGGAGCTGTTTTTT
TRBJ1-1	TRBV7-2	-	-	CASKKGILNTEAFF	TGTGCCAGCAAGAAGGGGATCTTGAACACTGAAGCTTTCTTT
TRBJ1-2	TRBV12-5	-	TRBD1	CASGGSGTGGANGYTF	TGTGCTAGTGGTGGATCCGGGACAGGGGGCGCAAATGGCTACACCTTC
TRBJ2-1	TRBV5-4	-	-	CASSLEGGPYNEQFF	TGTGCCAGCAGCTTGGAGGGAGGCCCTTACAATGAGCAGTTCTTC
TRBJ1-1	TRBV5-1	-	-	CASSLTSLVNTEAFF	TGCGCCAGCAGCTTGACTTCCCTGGTGAACACTGAAGCTTTCTTT
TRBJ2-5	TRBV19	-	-	CASSRDSGSQETQYF	TGTGCCAGTAGCAGGGACAGCGGGTCCCAAGAGACCCAGTACTTC
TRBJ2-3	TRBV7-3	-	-	CASSQPFGDTQYF	TGTGCCAGCAGCCAACCCTTCGGGGATACGCAGTATTTT
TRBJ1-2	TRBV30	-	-	CAYQVGVGYGYTF	TGTGCCTACCAAGTCGGAGTTGGGTATGGCTACACCTTC
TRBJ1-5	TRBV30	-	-	CAGTGEGNQPQHF	TGTGCCGGAACCGGAGAGGGCAATCAGCCCCAGCATTTT
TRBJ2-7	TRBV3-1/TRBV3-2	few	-	CASSQEGIHEQYF	TGTGCCAGCAGCCAAGAGGGCATACACGAGCAGTACTTC
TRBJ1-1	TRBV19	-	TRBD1	CASSGTGLMNTEAFF	TGTGCCAGTAGTGGGACAGGGTTGATGAACACTGAAGCTTTCTTT
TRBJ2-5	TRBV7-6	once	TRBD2	CASSLGSGGSQYF	TGTGCCAGCAGCTTAGGGAGCGGGGGGTCCCAGTACTTC
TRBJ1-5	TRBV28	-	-	CASSLTANSNQPQHF	TGTGCCAGCAGTTTAACAGCTAATAGCAATCAGCCCCAGCATTTT
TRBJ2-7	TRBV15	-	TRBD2	CATSRGASGYEQYF	TGTGCCACCAGCAGAGGGGCTAGCGGATACGAGCAGTACTTC
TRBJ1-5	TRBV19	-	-	CASSIIGGQPQHF	TGTGCCAGTAGTATAATAGGAGGACAGCCCCAGCATTTT
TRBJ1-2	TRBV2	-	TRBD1	CASSFTGDHNYGYTF	TGTGCCAGCAGCTTTACAGGGGACCATAACTATGGCTACACCTTC
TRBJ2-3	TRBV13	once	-	CASSLGRGGLGDTQYF	TGTGCCAGCAGCTTAGGCCGTGGGGGGTTGGGGGATACGCAGTATTTT
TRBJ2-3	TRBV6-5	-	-	CASSTKDTQYF	TGTGCCAGCAGTACAAAAGATACGCAGTATTTT
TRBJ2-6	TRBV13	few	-	CASSPRRDSGANVLTF	TGTGCCAGCAGCCCAAGAAGAGACTCTGGGGCCAACGTCCTGACTTTC
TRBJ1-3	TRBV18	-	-	CAGATGGNTIYF	TGTGCAGGGGCAACAGGAGGGAACACCATATATTTT
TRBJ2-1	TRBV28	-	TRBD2	CASSLISGSSYNEQFF	TGTGCCAGCAGTTTGATTAGCGGGAGCTCCTACAATGAGCAGTTCTTC
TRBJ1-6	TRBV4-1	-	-	CASSPRGGFLHF	TGCGCCAGCAGCCCACGGGGGGGGTTCCTCCACTTT
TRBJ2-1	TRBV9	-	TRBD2	CASSPGVGGRNYNEQFF	TGTGCCAGCAGCCCAGGAGTGGGCGGGAGGAATTACAATGAGCAGTTCTTC
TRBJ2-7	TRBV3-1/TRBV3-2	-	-	CASSQGQEQYF	TGTGCCAGCAGCCAAGGTCAAGAGCAGTACTTC
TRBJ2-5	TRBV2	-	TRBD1	CASSRDRQETQYF	TGTGCCAGCAGCCGGGACAGACAAGAGACCCAGTACTTC
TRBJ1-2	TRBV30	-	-	CAWSGGLQTNYGYTF	TGTGCCTGGAGTGGGGGGCTCCAGACCAACTATGGCTACACCTTC
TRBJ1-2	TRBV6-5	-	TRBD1	CASSRDRDRSYTF	TGTGCCAGCAGTCGAGACAGGGACCGGAGCTACACCTTC
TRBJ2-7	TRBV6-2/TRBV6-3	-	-	CASSYRLDILTSYEQYF	TGTGCCAGCAGTTACCGATTGGACATACTCACCTCCTACGAGCAGTACTTC
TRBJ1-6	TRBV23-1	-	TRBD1	CASSHTTGGFSPLHF	TGCGCCAGCAGTCACACGACAGGGGGTTTTTCACCCCTCCACTTT
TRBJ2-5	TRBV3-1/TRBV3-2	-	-	CASSRLPGSAGETQYF	TGTGCCAGCAGCCGTCTGCCTGGGTCGGCGGGGGAGACCCAGTACTTC
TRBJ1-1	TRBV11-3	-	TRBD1	CASSRQGAKNTEAFF	TGTGCCAGCAGCCGACAGGGGGCCAAGAACACTGAAGCTTTCTTT
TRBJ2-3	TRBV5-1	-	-	CASFPGQTSTDTQYF	TGCGCCAGCTTTCCGGGACAAACTAGCACAGATACGCAGTATTTT
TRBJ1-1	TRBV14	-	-	CASSQGERAFF	TGTGCCAGCAGCCAGGGCGAACGAGCTTTCTTT
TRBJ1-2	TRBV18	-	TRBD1	CASSPRDRGLRGYTF	TGTGCCAGCTCACCACGGGACAGGGGGCTTAGGGGCTACACCTTC
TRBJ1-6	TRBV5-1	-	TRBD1	CASTPGTENSPLHF	TGCGCCAGCACCCCCGGGACAGAAAATTCACCCCTCCACTTT
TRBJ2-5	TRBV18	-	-	CASSPLARRYQETQYF	TGTGCCAGCTCACCACTAGCCAGACGGTACCAAGAGACCCAGTACTTC
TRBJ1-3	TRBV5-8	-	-	CASNPTGRGGNTIYF	TGTGCCAGCAATCCTACAGGGAGAGGCGGAAACACCATATATTTT
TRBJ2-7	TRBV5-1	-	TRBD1	CASRRDRGSSYEQYF	TGCGCCAGCAGACGGGACAGGGGGAGCTCCTACGAGCAGTACTTC
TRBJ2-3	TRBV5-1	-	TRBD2	CASSPGLAGGRDTQYF	TGCGCCAGCAGCCCAGGACTAGCGGGAGGGCGGGATACGCAGTATTTT
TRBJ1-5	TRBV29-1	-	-	CSAALAGNQPQHF	TGCAGCGCCGCCCTGGCAGGCAATCAGCCCCAGCATTTT
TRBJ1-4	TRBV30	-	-	CAWSHRANEKLFF	TGTGCCTGGAGTCACAGGGCTAATGAAAAACTGTTTTTT
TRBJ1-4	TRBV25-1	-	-	CASSEYPQNNEKLFF	TGTGCCAGCAGTGAATATCCACAGAACAATGAAAAACTGTTTTTT